The rows below give T cell receptor beta chains drawn from one sample of a study of blood T cells in healthy people across ages. TCRdb reprocessed the 5' RACE reads with MiXCR, giving one entry per CDR3 protein. The table shows around 850,000 distinct CDR3 sequences, with around 34% occurring only once. Sequencing was done on a sample of blood. Every receptor here comes from a young man in good health. Both conserved end residues are trimmed from each CDR3. Expanded clones get a size class; other rows say once, few or many, or leave the size out.

v_gene: TRBV5-1
abundance: .
j_gene: TRBJ2-1
CDR3aa: ASSLATGGLETQF

v_gene: TRBV10-3
abundance: many
j_gene: TRBJ2-3
CDR3aa: AISESGSGGAIGDTQY

v_gene: TRBV6-5
abundance: few
j_gene: TRBJ2-3
CDR3aa: ASSSRRYTDTQY

v_gene: TRBV6-2/TRBV6-3
abundance: many
j_gene: TRBJ2-7
CDR3aa: ASSYLSGETYEQY

v_gene: TRBV2
abundance: many
j_gene: TRBJ1-4
CDR3aa: ASSVGGMNEKLF

v_gene: TRBV7-2
abundance: .
j_gene: TRBJ1-6
CDR3aa: ASSLAGLDNSPLH

v_gene: TRBV20-1
abundance: .
j_gene: TRBJ1-2
CDR3aa: SARKVDRGQTDGYT

v_gene: TRBV7-6
abundance: .
j_gene: TRBJ1-5
CDR3aa: ASSLASGAVQPQH

v_gene: TRBV3-1
abundance: few
j_gene: TRBJ1-2
CDR3aa: ASSQEHFNYGYT

v_gene: TRBV16
abundance: .
j_gene: TRBJ2-7
CDR3aa: ASSQVVDVSYEQY

v_gene: TRBV27
abundance: .
j_gene: TRBJ2-5
CDR3aa: ASGGLTSHQY

v_gene: TRBV5-1
abundance: .
j_gene: TRBJ1-1
CDR3aa: ASRQADREAF

v_gene: TRBV9
abundance: .
j_gene: TRBJ2-3
CDR3aa: ASSPGSDPDTQY